Sequencing of this T cell receptor beta chain was carried out in a study of blood T cell repertoires in COVID-19. Sequencing was performed with immunoSEQ multiplex PCR; in TCRdb, only in-frame clones are kept and a portion is missing. The table records approximately 96,000 clones, over 70% of them present only once. The CDR3 contains 13 residues. Between the trimmed V and J ends, which lost 6 bases and 5 bases, there was a span of 10 bases. CDR1 and CDR2 (germline): MNHEY, SVGAGI. The V gene is TRBV6-5, the J gene TRBJ2-2, with a possible D match to TRBD2 (6 bases). Sequencing was done on a sample of peripheral blood. The sequence derives from a woman aged 80 or over with acute or convalescent COVID-19. CDR3 sequence: CASSGGLTGELFF. CDR3 bases: TGTGCCAGCAGCGGGGGTCTGACCGGGGAGCTGTTTTTT.